Following are 29 T cell receptor beta chains from one sample sequenced in a study of blood T cell repertoires in COVID-19. Produced via immunoSEQ multiplex PCR; TCRdb's table is partial and in-frame only. This table has roughly 260,000 clones, about 89% appearing once. The specimen was PBMCs or T cells enriched from blood (not recorded which). The receptors stem from a woman younger than 35 who had recovered from COVID-19.

V is TRBV13 and J is TRBJ2-7, with D possibly matching TRBD2 (5 bases). The V end lost 4 bases, the J end lost 6 bases, and 7 bases lay between the germline ends. CDR1 and CDR2 (germline): PRHDT, FYEKMQ (reference sequence). The CDR3 contains 11 residues. The CDR3 bases are TGTGCCAGCAGCTGGGCGGGCGAGCAGTACTTC. Its translation is CASSWAGEQYF.

The chain carries TRBV6-2 or TRBV6-3 and TRBJ1-5; 9 bases are shared with TRBD1. Germline CDR1 MNHEY, CDR2 SVGEGT. V dropped 4 bases and J dropped 2; count of bases not matched to a gene: 12. CDR3 length: 18 amino acids. This CDR3 reads CASSSGRDRVYGNQPQHF. In DNA form, the CDR3 reads TGTGCCAGCAGTTCCGGCCGGGACAGGGTATATGGCAATCAGCCCCAGCATTTT.

J is TRBJ2-1 and V is TRBV5-6, with a tentative D call TRBD1 (5 bases). Germline CDR1 reads SGHDT; CDR2 reads YYEEEE. The CDR3 runs 17 residues. V was pared by 0 bases and J by 5 bases, with 18 bases between. The CDR3 DNA is TGTGCCAGCAGCTTGGGATTCCAGTGGGGCGAGCACAATGAGCAGTTCTTC. Amino acids: CASSLGFQWGEHNEQFF. The full variable domain, in which reference TRBV5-6 and TRBJ2-1 provide the parts outside the CDR3, is DAGVTQSPTHLIKTRGQQVTLRCSPKSGHDTVSWYQQALGQGPQFIFQYYEEEERQRGNFPDRFSGHQFPNYSSELNVNALLLGDSALYLCASSLGFQWGEHNEQFFGPGTRLTVL.

The V call is TRBV9, the J call TRBJ1-1; possible D gene TRBD1, 6 bases. The CDR3 sequence is 15 residues long. Looked up from germline, CDR1 is SGDLS and CDR2 is YYNGEE. The V and J ends lost 9 bases and 0 bases respectively, with 18 bases between them. The CDR3 loop reads CAKDSRAPLNTEAFF. The CDR3 DNA sequence: TGTGCCAAGGACAGTCGTGCCCCTCTGAACACTGAAGCTTTCTTT. The full variable domain, rest sourced from reference TRBV9 and TRBJ1-1, is DSGVTQTPKHLITATGQRVTLRCSPRSGDLSVYWYQQSLDQGLQFLIQYYNGEERAKGNILERFSAQQFPDLHSELNLSSLELGDSALYFCAKDSRAPLNTEAFFGQGTRLTVV.

The chain recombines TRBV5-1 with TRBJ2-3, with 9 bases matching TRBD1. The CDR3 contains 14 residues. Germline CDR1 reads SGHRS; CDR2 reads YFSETQ. Losses at the gene ends were 2 bases for V and 4 bases for J; bases not matched to a gene: 2. As DNA, the CDR3 is TGCGCCAGCAGCTTAACAGGGGGCGCAGATACGCAGTATTTT. Its protein is CASSLTGGADTQYF.

The rearrangement joins TRBV4-1 to TRBJ1-3; 7 bases map to TRBD1. Germline values: CDR1 MGHRA, CDR2 YSYEKL. J gave up 3 bases and V 3 bases, and 11 bases lay outside the gene matches. The CDR3 runs 17 residues. The CDR3 DNA sequence: TGCGCCAGCAGCCATCTCCCTGACAGGGTTAGTGGAAACACCATATATTTT. It encodes CASSHLPDRVSGNTIYF.

The rearrangement uses TRBV11-2 and TRBJ1-4; 7 bases agree with TRBD1. Germline CDR1 and CDR2: SGHAT and FQNNGV. V dropped 0 bases and J dropped 6; count of bases not matched to a gene: 10. The CDR3 extends over 17 amino acids. CDR3 in amino acids: CASSLDRGGGLDEKLFF. The CDR3 nucleotides are TGTGCCAGCAGCTTAGATCGAGGAGGGGGCTTGGATGAAAAACTGTTTTTT. The full variable domain, completed using reference TRBV11-2 and TRBJ1-4, is EAGVAQSPRYKIIEKRQSVAFWCNPISGHATLYWYQQILGQGPKLLIQFQNNGVVDDSQLPKDRFSAERLKGVDSTLKIQPAKLEDSAVYLCASSLDRGGGLDEKLFFGSGTQLSVL.

V and J are TRBV9 and TRBJ1-2; perhaps TRBD1 as D (5 bases). The CDR3 is 16 amino acids. V was cut by 3 bases and J by 6 bases, with 21 bases left in between. Germline lookup yields CDR1 SGDLS and CDR2 YYNGEE. CDR3 nucleotide sequence: TGTGCCAGCAGCGCGACTCAGGGATTACTTAGGGATGGCTACACCTTC. It encodes CASSATQGLLRDGYTF.

The chain joins TRBV5-4 to TRBJ2-7; TRBD1 is a possible D gene (6 bases). V lost 0 bases and J lost 3, with 13 bases in between. The germline V gene encodes CDR1 SGHNT and CDR2 YYREEE (reference sequence). CDR3 length: 15 amino acids. The CDR3 bases are TGTGCCAGCAGCTTGGAGAGGGGACAAAACTACGAGCAGTACTTC. It codes for CASSLERGQNYEQYF.

The V and J genes are TRBV29-1 and TRBJ2-5, with D perhaps given as TRBD1 or TRBD2 (6 bases each). Germline lookup yields CDR1 SQVTM and CDR2 ANQGSEA. V gave up 7 bases and J gave up 4 bases, with 10 bases separating them. This CDR3 spans 11 amino acids. Here the CDR3 reads CSAGEAETQYF. CDR3 in DNA: TGCAGCGCAGGGGAGGCAGAGACCCAGTACTTC.

J is TRBJ2-7 and V is TRBV4-3; D is ambiguous. The CDR3 extends over 16 amino acids. Trimming left V 1 base short and J 2 bases short, with 15 bases between. Germline assignment: CDR1 LGHNA and CDR2 YSLEER. The CDR3 region has the DNA TGCGCCAGCAGCCAAGTCCCCCAGCAGGCCGCCTACGAGCAGTACTTC. Encoded protein: CASSQVPQQAAYEQYF.

V and J are TRBV30 and TRBJ2-1; perhaps TRBD2 as D (6 bases). CDR3 length equals 12 residues. Trimming took off 0 bases at V and 7 bases at J, with 7 bases between the two ends. Germline V gene data show CDR1 as GTSNPN and CDR2 as SVGIG (reference sequence). CDR3 loop: CAWSVAGNEQFF. The DNA for the CDR3 is TGTGCCTGGAGTGTCGCGGGGAATGAGCAGTTCTTC. The full variable domain, rest sourced from reference TRBV30 and TRBJ2-1, is SQTIHQWPATLVQPVGSPLSLECTVEGTSNPNLYWYRQAAGRGLQLLFYSVGIGQISSEVPQNLSASRPQDRQFILSSKKLLLSDSGFYLCAWSVAGNEQFFGPGTRLTVL.

The chain has TRBV6-5 and TRBJ1-2; tentatively, D is TRBD1 (5 bases). Per the germline V gene, CDR1 is MNHEY and CDR2 is SVGAGI. V lost 4 bases and J 3 bases, leaving 9 bases between the germline ends. This CDR3 has 13 residues. The chain's CDR3 is CASSSQGDYGYTF. The CDR3 DNA follows: TGTGCCAGCAGTTCGCAGGGTGACTATGGCTACACCTTC.

The rearrangement links TRBV10-3 to TRBJ1-1, with D unclear. The CDR3 covers 12 residues. V was pared by 5 bases and J by 2 bases, with 6 bases between. The V gene's germline CDR1 is ENHRY and CDR2 SYGVKD. The CDR3 here is CAISILNTEAFF. CDR3 sequence (DNA): TGTGCCATCAGTATCTTAAACACTGAAGCTTTCTTT.

J is TRBJ2-1 and V is TRBV2, with a tentative D call TRBD1 (6 bases). The V and J ends lost 5 bases and 8 bases respectively, with 22 bases between them. This CDR3 has 16 amino acids. CDR1 is SNHLY and CDR2 is FYNNEI in the germline V gene. CDR3 nucleotides: TGTGCCAGCAGTCCCCGAACCTCCGGGACATTCTATGAGCAGTTCTTC. Translating gives CASSPRTSGTFYEQFF. Together with reference TRBV2 and TRBJ2-1, the CDR3 gives the full variable domain: EPEVTQTPSHQVTQMGQEVILRCVPISNHLYFYWYRQILGQKVEFLVSFYNNEISEKSEIFDDQFSVERPDGSNFTLKIRSTKLEDSAMYFCASSPRTSGTFYEQFFGPGTRLTVL.

This clone was recorded only once. The chain has TRBV30 and TRBJ2-7; 9 bases match TRBD1. The CDR3 is made up of 15 amino acids. The ends lost 0 bases at V and 7 bases at J; junction bases unmatched: 10. Germline V lookup: CDR1 GTSNPN, CDR2 SVGIG (reference sequence). CDR3 sequence: CAWSVQVQGAGEQYF. The CDR3 bases are TGTGCCTGGAGTGTACAGGTACAGGGGGCGGGTGAGCAGTACTTC.

This clone was detected only once. The chain is built from TRBV30 and TRBJ2-5; D might be TRBD1 (6 bases). The V end lost 0 bases, the J end lost 5 bases, and 16 bases lay between the germline ends. This CDR3 is built from 15 residues. The germline gives CDR1 GTSNPN, CDR2 SVGIG (reference sequence). CDR3 coding DNA: TGTGCCTGGAGTGTAGGGGGAGCAGCTGGGGAGACCCAGTACTTC. It is translated as CAWSVGGAAGETQYF.

This chain joins TRBV7-6 and TRBJ1-2, with 7 positions matching TRBD1. This CDR3 comprises 15 residues. The germline CDR1 and CDR2 sequences are SGHVS and FNYEAQ. With 4 bases clipped from V and 8 bases from J, the junction kept 13 bases outside the gene matches. The CDR3 region is CASSSNLEGAGGYTF. CDR3 in DNA: TGTGCCAGCAGCTCCAACTTGGAGGGGGCTGGGGGCTACACCTTC.

The chain is built from TRBV28 and TRBJ1-2, with D perhaps TRBD1 (5 bases). The V gene lost 1 base and the J gene lost 5 bases, with 14 bases spanning the gap. In germline, CDR1 is MDHEN, CDR2 SYDVKM. CDR3 size: 15 residues. CDR3 nucleotides: TGTGCCAGCAGTTTATTGACAGCGCAAGTATATGGCTACACCTTC. Encoded protein: CASSLLTAQVYGYTF.

This clone was observed a few times. The chain uses TRBV13 and TRBJ2-7, with TRBD1 as a possible D gene (6 bases). Trimming shortened V by 8 bases and J by 7 bases, and 18 bases separated the two germline ends. The germline V gene encodes CDR1 PRHDT and CDR2 FYEKMQ (reference sequence). This CDR3 has 13 amino acids. CDR3 amino acids: CASSSWGRFEQYF. DNA of the CDR3: TGTGCCAGCTCCTCATGGGGGCGATTTGAGCAGTACTTC.

CDR3 sequence: CASSLGGGGPYEQYF. CDR3 DNA sequence: TGTGCCAGCAGCTTAGGGGGGGGCGGGCCCTACGAGCAGTACTTC. The rearrangement links TRBV11-2 to TRBJ2-7, with a possible D match to TRBD2 (7 bases). This CDR3 contains 15 residues. The V end lost 1 base, the J end lost 2 bases, and 12 bases lay between the germline ends. The germline V gene encodes CDR1 SGHAT and CDR2 FQNNGV.

The rearrangement uses TRBV10-2 and TRBJ2-7, with D possibly matching TRBD1 (6 bases). CDR1 WSHSY and CDR2 SAAADI come from the germline V gene. CDR3 length: 13 amino acids. Between the trimmed V and J ends, which lost 8 bases and 3 bases, there was a span of 14 bases. The CDR3 loop is CASSGRDIYEQYF. CDR3 nucleotides: TGCGCCAGCTCGGGTCGGGACATCTACGAGCAGTACTTC.

This clone was counted between two and nine times. The V call is TRBV23-1, the J call TRBJ2-7; D unclear. TRBV23-1 is identified as an open reading frame with a role that is uncertain. Trimming pared 4 bases from V and 1 base from J, leaving 20 bases between. CDR3 length: 17 amino acids. This CDR3 reads CASSPRFFAVSSYEQYF. The CDR3 region has the DNA TGCGCCAGCAGTCCGAGGTTCTTTGCCGTAAGTTCCTACGAGCAGTACTTC.

The chain combines TRBV27 with TRBJ2-1, with D uncertain. The length of the CDR3 is 14 residues. Germline-derived CDR1 and CDR2 are MNHEY and SMNVEV (reference sequence). V dropped 0 bases and J dropped 7 bases, with 10 bases sitting between them. The CDR3, as DNA: TGTGCCAGCAGTTTATCGCCAGTTGTGAATGAGCAGTTCTTC. It is translated as CASSLSPVVNEQFF.

This clone has only a few counts. CDR3 sequence: CASSLRHPGAEAFF. The CDR3 region has the DNA TGTGCCAGCAGTTTAAGGCACCCGGGGGCTGAAGCTTTCTTT. The chain carries TRBV28 and TRBJ1-1, with a weak D call TRBD1 (5 bases). V dropped 2 bases and J dropped 6 bases, with 13 bases sitting between them. The CDR3 is 14 residues long. Germline V gives CDR1 MDHEN, CDR2 SYDVKM. The entire variable domain, with the rest obtained from reference TRBV28 and TRBJ1-1, is as follows: DVKVTQSSRYLVKRTGEKVFLECVQDMDHENMFWYRQDPGLGLRLIYFSYDVKMKEKGDIPEGYSVSREKKERFSLILESASTNQTSMYLCASSLRHPGAEAFFGQGTRLTVV.

This chain uses TRBV7-6 with TRBJ2-7, with TRBD1 as a possible D gene (6 bases). Trimming took off 1 base at V and 5 bases at J, with 12 bases between the two ends. This CDR3 has 14 amino acids. Germline-derived CDR1 and CDR2 are SGHVS and FNYEAQ. CDR3 residues: CASSLGGAGDEQYF. The DNA for the CDR3 is TGTGCCAGCAGCTTAGGCGGCGCAGGGGACGAGCAGTACTTC.

This chain joins TRBV5-4 and TRBJ2-3, with 11 bases aligning to TRBD2. After removal of 7 bases from V and 4 bases from J, the junction contained 5 bases not matched to a gene. The germline V gene encodes CDR1 SGHNT and CDR2 YYREEE (reference sequence). The CDR3 is 14 residues long. CDR3 coding DNA: TGTGCCAGCTCCCCGGGACTAGCGGCAGATACGCAGTATTTT. Protein product: CASSPGLAADTQYF.

V gene TRBV5-4 combines with J gene TRBJ1-6; D is unclear. Germline V lookup: CDR1 SGHNT, CDR2 YYREEE (reference sequence). V dropped 1 base and J dropped 7 bases, with 9 bases sitting between them. This CDR3 is 14 amino acids long. Here the CDR3 DNA reads TGTGCCAGCAGCTTGTTGGAGGCGAATTCACCCCTCCACTTT. Residues: CASSLLEANSPLHF.

The rearrangement links TRBV24-1 to TRBJ2-2; the match to TRBD1 covers 7 bases. The germline gives CDR1 KGHDR, CDR2 SFDVKD. V dropped 4 bases and J dropped 3; count of bases not matched to a gene: 4. The CDR3 sequence is 15 residues long. The CDR3 reads CATSEGRGYTGELFF. CDR3 DNA sequence: TGTGCCACCAGTGAGGGCAGGGGGTACACCGGGGAGCTGTTTTTT.